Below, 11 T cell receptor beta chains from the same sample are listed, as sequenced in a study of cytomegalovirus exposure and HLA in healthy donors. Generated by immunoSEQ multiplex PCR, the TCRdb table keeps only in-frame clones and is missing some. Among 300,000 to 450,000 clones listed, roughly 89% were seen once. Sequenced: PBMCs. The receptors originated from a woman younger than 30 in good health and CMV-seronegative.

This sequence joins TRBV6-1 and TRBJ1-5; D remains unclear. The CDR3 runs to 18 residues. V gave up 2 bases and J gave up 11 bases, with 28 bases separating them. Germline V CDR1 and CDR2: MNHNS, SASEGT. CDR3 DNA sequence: TGTGCCAGCAGTGAAAGGACCATGTTCGGACTTGAGCAATCAGCCCAGCATTTT. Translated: CASSERTMFGLEQSAQHF.

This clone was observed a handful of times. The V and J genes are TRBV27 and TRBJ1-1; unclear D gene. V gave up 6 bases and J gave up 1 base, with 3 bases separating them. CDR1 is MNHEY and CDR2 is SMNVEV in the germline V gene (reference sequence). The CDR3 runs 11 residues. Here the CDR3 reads CASRQNTEAFF. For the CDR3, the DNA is TGTGCCAGCAGACAGAACACTGAAGCTTTCTTT.

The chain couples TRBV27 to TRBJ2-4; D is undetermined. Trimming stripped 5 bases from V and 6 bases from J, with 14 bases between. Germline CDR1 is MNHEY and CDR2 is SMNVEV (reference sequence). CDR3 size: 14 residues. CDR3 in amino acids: CASSPRGGINIQYF. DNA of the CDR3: TGTGCCAGCAGTCCCCGTGGCGGTATAAACATTCAGTACTTC.

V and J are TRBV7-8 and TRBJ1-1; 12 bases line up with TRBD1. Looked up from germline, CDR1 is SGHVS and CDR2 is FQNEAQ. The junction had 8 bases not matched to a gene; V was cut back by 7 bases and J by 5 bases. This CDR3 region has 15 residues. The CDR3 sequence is CASTSGTGGWTEAFF. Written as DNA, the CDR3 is TGTGCCAGCACCTCAGGGACAGGGGGCTGGACTGAAGCTTTCTTT.

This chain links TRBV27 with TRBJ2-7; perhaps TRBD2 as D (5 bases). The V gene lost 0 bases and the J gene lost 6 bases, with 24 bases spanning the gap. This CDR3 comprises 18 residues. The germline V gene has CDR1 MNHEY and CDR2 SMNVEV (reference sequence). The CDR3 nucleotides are TGTGCCAGCAGTTTATCGGGCCATAGCGACGGGTACCCGTCCGAGCAGTACTTC. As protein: CASSLSGHSDGYPSEQYF.

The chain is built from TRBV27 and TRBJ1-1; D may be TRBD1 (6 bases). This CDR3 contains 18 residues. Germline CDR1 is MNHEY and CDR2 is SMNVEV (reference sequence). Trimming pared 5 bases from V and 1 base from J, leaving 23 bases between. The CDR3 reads CASSPLMGHPVSNTEAFF. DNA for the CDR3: TGTGCCAGCAGTCCACTAATGGGACATCCTGTTTCGAACACTGAAGCTTTCTTT.

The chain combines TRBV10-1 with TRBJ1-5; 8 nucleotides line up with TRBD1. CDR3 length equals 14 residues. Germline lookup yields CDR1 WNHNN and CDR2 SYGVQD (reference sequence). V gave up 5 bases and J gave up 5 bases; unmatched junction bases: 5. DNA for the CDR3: TGCGCCAGCAGTTCCCAGGGGGCCCATCAGCCCCAGCATTTT. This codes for CASSSQGAHQPQHF.

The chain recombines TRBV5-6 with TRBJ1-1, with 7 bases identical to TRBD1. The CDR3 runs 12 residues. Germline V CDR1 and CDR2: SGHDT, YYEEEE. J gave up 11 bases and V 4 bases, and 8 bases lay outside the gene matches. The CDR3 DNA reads TGTGCCAGCAGCGGGGACAGCGGTGGGGCTTTCTTT. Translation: CASSGDSGGAFF.

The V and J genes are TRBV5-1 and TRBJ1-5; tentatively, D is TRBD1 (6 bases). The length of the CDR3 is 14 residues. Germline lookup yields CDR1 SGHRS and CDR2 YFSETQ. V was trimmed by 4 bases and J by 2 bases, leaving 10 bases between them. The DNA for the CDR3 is TGCGCCAGCAGCCCAGGGGATGGCAATCAGCCCCAGCATTTT. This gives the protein CASSPGDGNQPQHF.

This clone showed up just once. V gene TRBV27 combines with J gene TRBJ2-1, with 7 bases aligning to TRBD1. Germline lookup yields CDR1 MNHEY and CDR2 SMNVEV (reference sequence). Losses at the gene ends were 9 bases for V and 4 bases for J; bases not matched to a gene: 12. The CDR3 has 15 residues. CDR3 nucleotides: TGTGCCAGGGACGCCGGGACAGATGATTACAATGAGCAGTTCTTC. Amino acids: CARDAGTDDYNEQFF.

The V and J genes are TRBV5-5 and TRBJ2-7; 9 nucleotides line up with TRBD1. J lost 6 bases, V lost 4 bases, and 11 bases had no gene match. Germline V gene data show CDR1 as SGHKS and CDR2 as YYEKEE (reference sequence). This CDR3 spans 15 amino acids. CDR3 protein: CASSRARDRVAEQYF. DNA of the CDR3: TGTGCCAGCAGCCGGGCACGGGACAGGGTTGCCGAGCAGTACTTC.